Listed below are T cell receptor beta chains from one sample, sequenced in a study of blood T cells in healthy people across ages. TCRdb passed the 5' RACE reads through MiXCR, listing each CDR3 protein once. The sample holds about 1,600,000 distinct CDR3 sequences, around 42% seen once. The specimen sequenced was blood. The origin of the receptors is a woman aged 18-35 years in good health. CDR3s include the opening cysteine and the closing phenylalanine or tryptophan. Fields, in order: CDR3 length, V gene, J gene, CDR3 protein.

19	TRBV6-1	TRBJ1-6	CASSPMGRGHSASNSPLHF
15	TRBV27	TRBJ1-2	CASSSQGGPENGYTF
14	TRBV20-1	TRBJ2-3	CSARRGSSTDTQYF
15	TRBV4-1	TRBJ2-5	CASSQGRDRQETQYF
16	TRBV27	TRBJ2-1	CASSLGAGTSGNGQFF
14	TRBV24-1	TRBJ2-1	CATSDVTSGTEQFF
13	TRBV30	TRBJ1-6	CALGDNYNSPLHF
13	TRBV6-1	TRBJ2-7	CASAKGIPYEQYF
14	TRBV3-1	TRBJ2-1	CASSQRGEADEQFF
14	TRBV27	TRBJ1-2	CASTSGTGYLGCTF
19	TRBV20-1	TRBJ2-1	CSASDIGGLAGGRHNEQFF
17	TRBV14	TRBJ1-6	CASSQDARSSYNSPLHF
15	TRBV27	TRBJ1-1	CASSQGGLMNTEAFF
15	TRBV5-1	TRBJ2-3	CASSLDRTGPYTQYF
15	TRBV10-3	TRBJ2-3	CATRDLGLSTDTQYF
15	TRBV4-1	TRBJ2-3	CASSQGTNEGDTQYF
13	TRBV6-4	TRBJ2-3	CASSALTTDTQYF
16	TRBV6-6	TRBJ1-5	CASTRGQGNSNQPQHF
14	TRBV3-1	TRBJ2-3	CASAGTTTTDTQYF
16	TRBV7-8	TRBJ2-7	CASSLGQGGLSYEQYF
12	TRBV4-1	TRBJ2-1	CASSRPTGGLFF
15	TRBV10-3	TRBJ2-7	CAISDAGREGYEQYF
10	TRBV28	TRBJ1-1	CASKDRAAFF
15	TRBV6-1	TRBJ2-1	CASSLTSYISNEQFF
14	TRBV7-9	TRBJ2-7	CASSLSSGASEQYF
14	TRBV5-1	-	CASSWGLMEHEQYF
12	TRBV12-5	TRBJ2-5	CAGGGGVETQYF
14	TRBV4-1	TRBJ2-7	CASSPFRGPYEQYF
14	TRBV12-5	TRBJ2-3	CASAITGGTDTQYF
15	TRBV7-2	TRBJ2-1	CASSRSGGAYNEQFF
10	TRBV20-1	TRBJ1-2	CSVLEDGYTF
16	TRBV2	TRBJ2-5	CASSGIKGQGGETQYF
16	TRBV10-3	TRBJ1-4	CAISGDTSATNEKLFF
13	TRBV27	TRBJ2-7	CASSLWQGHEQYF
11	TRBV20-1	TRBJ2-1	CSARESGSVFF
13	TRBV5-1	TRBJ2-5	CASIGGYQETQYF